Listed below are T cell receptor beta chains from one sample, sequenced in a study of response to subunit inactivated influenza vaccine. TCRdb recomputed calls from the RT-PCR reads with MiXCR, one row per CDR3 protein. The sample records 400,000 to 650,000 distinct CDR3 sequences, around 7.7% being singletons. Specimen: PBMCs from blood, collected around 2 years after vaccination. The receptors originated from a man aged 50-75 years who received an inactivated influenza vaccine. The CDR3 runs from the conserved cysteine through the conserved F or W. D genes are given only for firm matches. Expanded clones are given a class, and other clones once, few, many or no size at all.

v_gene	j_gene	abundance	d_gene	CDR3nt	CDR3aa
TRBV6-4	TRBJ2-1	few	TRBD2	TGTGCCAGCAGTGAAAAACTACGGGGGGGCTGGATGGATGAGCAGTTCTTC	CASSEKLRGGWMDEQFF
TRBV7-3	TRBJ2-5	NA	NA	TGTGCCAGCAGCCTGACTAGAAGGGAGACCCAGTACTTC	CASSLTRRETQYF
TRBV18	TRBJ1-5	few	TRBD1	TGTGCCAGCTCACCAACTATAGGGACAGGGAATCAGCCCCAGCATTTT	CASSPTIGTGNQPQHF
TRBV6-5	TRBJ1-5	NA	TRBD1	TGTGCCAGCAGTTGGGACAGGGCGAGTCAGCCCCAGCATTTT	CASSWDRASQPQHF
TRBV11-2	TRBJ2-7	NA	TRBD2	TGTGCCAGCAGCTTAGGAAGTAGCGGGGGGCCCCGCTCCTACGAGCAGTACTTC	CASSLGSSGGPRSYEQYF
TRBV10-3	TRBJ1-6	many	NA	TGTGCCATCAGTGGGGTGGAGGGTCGGAATTCACCCCTCCACTTT	CAISGVEGRNSPLHF
TRBV12-3/TRBV12-4	TRBJ1-6	NA	NA	TGTGCCAGCAGCTTGAGAGGGGGTATCGGTTCACCCCTCCACTTT	CASSLRGGIGSPLHF
TRBV12-3/TRBV12-4	TRBJ1-1	many	TRBD1	TGTGCCAGCAGCACGACAGGGGCTGAAGCTTTCTTT	CASSTTGAEAFF
TRBV11-2	TRBJ2-3	many	TRBD2	TGTGCCAGCAGCTTAAATTGGCCTAGCGGGGGGGCCCGGCTAGATACGCAGTATTTT	CASSLNWPSGGARLDTQYF
TRBV7-2	TRBJ1-5	many	NA	TGTGCCAGCAGCTTAGCAGAGTTTAGGGGGCCCCAGCATTTT	CASSLAEFRGPQHF
TRBV7-8	TRBJ2-7	many	TRBD1	TGTGCCAGCAGCTTATCTACAGGGGGTTACGAGCAGTACTTC	CASSLSTGGYEQYF
TRBV28	TRBJ2-5	many	NA	TGTGCCAGCAGTTTTTCGGGACAAGGCCTTCAAGAGACCCAGTACTTC	CASSFSGQGLQETQYF
TRBV4-2	TRBJ2-4	few	TRBD1	TGTGCCAGCAGCCAGGGTTGGACAGGGTTAGCCAAAAACATTCAGTACTTC	CASSQGWTGLAKNIQYF
TRBV29-1	TRBJ2-7	many	TRBD1	TGCAGCGGTCAGGGGGCCGACTTGGAGCAGTACTTC	CSGQGADLEQYF
TRBV15	TRBJ2-3	few	NA	TGTGCCACCAGCGGGTTGGGGCGACCGGATACGCAGTATTTT	CATSGLGRPDTQYF
TRBV7-9	TRBJ2-3	NA	NA	TGTGCCAGCAGCTTAGTTCCAGGGTGGGATACGCAGTATTTT	CASSLVPGWDTQYF
TRBV29-1	TRBJ2-1	many	TRBD2	TGCAGCGCCGAAGGCGGGAGCTCCTACAATGAGCAGTTCTTC	CSAEGGSSYNEQFF
TRBV9	TRBJ2-2	many	NA	TGTGCCAGCAGCGTACCGATGGCCGGGGAGCTGTTTTTT	CASSVPMAGELFF
TRBV3-1	TRBJ2-7	few	NA	TGTGCCAGCAGCCACCCAGGGCAGGCATCCTACGAGCAGTACTTC	CASSHPGQASYEQYF
TRBV28	TRBJ2-7	NA	NA	TGTGCCAGCACCCCGGACAGATATGACTACGAGCAGTACTTC	CASTPDRYDYEQYF
TRBV7-9	TRBJ2-2	few	NA	TGTGCCAGCAGCCCCGAAAGGGGGGGAACCGGGGAGCTGTTTTTT	CASSPERGGTGELFF
TRBV6-2/TRBV6-3	TRBJ2-2	few	TRBD1	TGTGCCAGCAGTTCCGACAGGGGATTCACCACCGGGGAGCTGTTTTTT	CASSSDRGFTTGELFF
TRBV27	TRBJ2-7	NA	NA	TGTGCCAGCCGTACTAGAGTCGGATCCTACGAGCAGTACTTC	CASRTRVGSYEQYF